Below are 8 T cell receptor beta chains sequenced from a single sample in a study of T cell repertoires in cytomegalovirus infection. Which antigens these TCRs recognize remains unknown. TCRdb reprocessed the reads via MiXCR and lists one record per CDR3 protein. The sample holds approximately 110,000 distinct CDR3 sequences, roughly 41% seen once. This specimen was CD8+ T cells from cultured PBMCs, taken from culture after CMV antigen stimulation. The receptors were gathered from a human donor in good health (CMV status not recorded). Some clones in this sample may be carry-over from other donors' samples.

V gene TRBV7-9 combines with J gene TRBJ2-1; a possible D gene is TRBD1 (6 bases). V was pared by 5 bases and J by 0 bases, with 14 bases between. Germline loops: CDR1 SEHNR, CDR2 FQNEAQ (reference sequence). CDR3 length: 16 amino acids. The CDR3 DNA reads as TGTGCCAGCAGCGTCCCCACAGGGAGCTCCTACAATGAGCAGTTCTTC. Translation gives CASSVPTGSSYNEQFF.

This rearrangement joins TRBV7-6 to TRBJ1-1; 10 nucleotides align to TRBD1. The V gene end was trimmed by 5 bases and the J gene end by 1 base; junction bases not matched to a gene: 4. CDR1 and CDR2 (germline): SGHVS, FNYEAQ. This CDR3 contains 15 residues. The CDR3 spells CASSRDRGWNTEAFF. CDR3 DNA sequence: TGTGCCAGCAGCCGGGACAGGGGCTGGAACACTGAAGCTTTCTTT.

J is TRBJ2-1 and V is TRBV19, with D uncertain. CDR1 is LNHDA, CDR2 SQIVND, per germline (reference sequence). This CDR3 is built from 16 residues. Trimming took off 5 bases at V and 2 bases at J, with 16 bases between the two ends. For the CDR3, the DNA is TGTGCCAGTAGTCCTCTATCGATCAGCACCTACAATGAGCAGTTCTTC. This codes for CASSPLSISTYNEQFF.

The CDR3 spells CASSQDGSWDEQFF. In DNA, the CDR3 is TGCGCCAGCAGCCAAGATGGAAGCTGGGATGAGCAGTTCTTC. V is TRBV4-1 and J is TRBJ2-1; D is unclear. Trimming stripped 0 bases from V and 8 bases from J, with 11 bases between. The CDR3 runs 14 residues. Germline assignment: CDR1 MGHRA and CDR2 YSYEKL.

J is TRBJ2-3 and V is TRBV7-6; 8 nucleotides match TRBD2. V trimming: 5 bases; J trimming: 7 bases; junction bases outside the gene matches: 11. Per the germline V gene, CDR1 is SGHVS and CDR2 is FNYEAQ. The CDR3 spans 15 residues. CDR3 nucleotides: TGTGCCAGCAGCGCTCCGGGACTAGACCTTCATACGCAGTATTTT. Translating it yields CASSAPGLDLHTQYF.

This clonotype was observed many times. The rearrangement uses TRBV6-5 and TRBJ1-1; 8 nucleotides match TRBD1. From germline, CDR1 is MNHEY and CDR2 SVGAGI. Losses at the gene ends were 0 bases for V and 3 bases for J; bases not matched to a gene: 6. The CDR3 runs to 16 residues. Here the CDR3 DNA reads TGTGCCAGCAGTTACTCGCTGGGACAGGTCGACACTGAAGCTTTCTTT. Its translation is CASSYSLGQVDTEAFF.

This chain's CDR3 is CASSLDGDPYEQYF. CDR3 coding DNA: TGTGCCAGCAGCTTAGACGGGGACCCCTACGAGCAGTACTTC. The genes are TRBV5-6 and TRBJ2-7; D might be TRBD1 or TRBD2, each matching 5 bases. Germline CDR1 is SGHDT and CDR2 is YYEEEE. V was trimmed by 2 bases and J by 2 bases, leaving 11 bases between them. The CDR3 has 14 residues.

The rearrangement links TRBV14 to TRBJ1-2; 8 bases line up with TRBD1. V shed 0 bases and J 4 bases; nucleotides not matched to a gene: 7. From germline, CDR1 is SGHDN and CDR2 FVKESK. The CDR3 consists of 16 residues. In DNA form, the CDR3 reads TGTGCCAGCAGCCAAGATTGGACAGGGATTCCCTATGGCTACACCTTC. Translation gives CASSQDWTGIPYGYTF. The full variable domain, in which reference TRBV14 and TRBJ1-2 provide the parts outside the CDR3, is EAGVTQFPSHSVIEKGQTVTLRCDPISGHDNLYWYRRVMGKEIKFLLHFVKESKQDESGMPNNRFLAERTGGTYSTLKVQPAELEDSGVYFCASSQDWTGIPYGYTFGSGTRLTVV.